This paragraph covers one T cell receptor beta chain sequence. The Seattle patients joined while their infection was active and were tracked longitudinally afterward. The entry originates in a study of blood T cell repertoires in COVID-19. Study context: Samples came from the United States, Italy and Spain, spanning acute and convalescent COVID-19. In each case, the material was cDNA or gDNA derived from T cells, B-cell-depleted T cells, or PBMCs.

Methods used by the authors: Nucleated cell number was recorded as an estimate derived from reference gene primer amplification. Assay: immunoSEQ multiplex PCR; the TCRdb copy retains only in-frame clones and omits some. D and trimming were read from the DNA, whereas the V and J calls and clone size are those reported in that table. This table has about 220,000 clones, 75% to 90% appearing once. The CDR3 spans 15 residues. Germline V gene sequence: CDR1 SGHRS, CDR2 YFSETQ. V shed 0 bases and J shed 3 bases, with 9 bases lying between them. The chain couples TRBV5-1 to TRBJ1-4; D not resolved. This TCR was sampled from a woman aged 70-85 years with COVID-19, enrolled during active disease. Sequences were obtained from peripheral blood. The CDR3 reads CASSLAYEANEKLFF. CDR3 nucleotide sequence: TGCGCCAGCAGCTTGGCTTATGAGGCTAATGAAAAACTGTTTTTT.